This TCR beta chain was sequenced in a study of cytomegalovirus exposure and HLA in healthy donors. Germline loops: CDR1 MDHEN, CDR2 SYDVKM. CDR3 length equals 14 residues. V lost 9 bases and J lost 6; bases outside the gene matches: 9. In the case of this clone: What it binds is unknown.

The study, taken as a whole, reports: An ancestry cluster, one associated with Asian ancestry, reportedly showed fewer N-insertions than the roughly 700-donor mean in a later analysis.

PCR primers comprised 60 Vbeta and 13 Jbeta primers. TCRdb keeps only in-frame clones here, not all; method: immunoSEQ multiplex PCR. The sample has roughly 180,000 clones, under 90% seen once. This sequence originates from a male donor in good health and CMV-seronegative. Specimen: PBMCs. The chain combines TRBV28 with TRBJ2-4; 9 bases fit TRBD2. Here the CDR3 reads CASFSSGEGNIQYF. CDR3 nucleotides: TGTGCCAGTTTCTCTAGCGGGGAAGGAAACATTCAGTACTTC.